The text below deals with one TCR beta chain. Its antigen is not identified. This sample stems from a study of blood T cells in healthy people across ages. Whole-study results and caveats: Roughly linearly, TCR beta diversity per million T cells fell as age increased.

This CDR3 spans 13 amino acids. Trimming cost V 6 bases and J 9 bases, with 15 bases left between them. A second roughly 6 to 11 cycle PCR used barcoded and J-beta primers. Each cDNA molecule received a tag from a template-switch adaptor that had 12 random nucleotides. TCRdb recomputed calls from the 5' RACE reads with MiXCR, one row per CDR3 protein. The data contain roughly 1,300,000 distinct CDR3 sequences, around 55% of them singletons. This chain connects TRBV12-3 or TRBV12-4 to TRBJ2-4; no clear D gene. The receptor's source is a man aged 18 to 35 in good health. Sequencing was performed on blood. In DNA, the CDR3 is TGTGCCAGCAGAGACGGACCCGCTGGCATTCAGTACTTC. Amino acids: CASRDGPAGIQYF.